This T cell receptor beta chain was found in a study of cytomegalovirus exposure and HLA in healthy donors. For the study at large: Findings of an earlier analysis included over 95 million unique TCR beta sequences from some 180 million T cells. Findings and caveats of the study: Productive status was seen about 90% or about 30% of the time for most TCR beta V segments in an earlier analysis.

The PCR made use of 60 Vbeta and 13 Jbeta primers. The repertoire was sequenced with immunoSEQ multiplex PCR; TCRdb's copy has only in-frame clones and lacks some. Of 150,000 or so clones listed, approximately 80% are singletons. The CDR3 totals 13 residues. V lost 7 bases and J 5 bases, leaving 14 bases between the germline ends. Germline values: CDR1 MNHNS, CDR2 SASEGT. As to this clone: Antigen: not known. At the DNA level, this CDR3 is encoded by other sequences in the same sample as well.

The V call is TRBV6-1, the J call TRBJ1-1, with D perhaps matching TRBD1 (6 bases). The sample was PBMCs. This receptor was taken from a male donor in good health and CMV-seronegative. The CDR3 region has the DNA TGTGCCAGCATCAACACAGGGTATACTGAAGCTTTCTTT. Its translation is CASINTGYTEAFF.